These T cell receptor beta chains were read from a single sample in a study of T-cell memory formation after mild COVID-19. In TCRdb, the 5' RACE reads were re-called with MiXCR into one record per CDR3 protein. The table records approximately 290,000 distinct CDR3 sequences, less than 9.5% of them present only once. The sequenced sample consisted of PBMCs or a T cell subset sorted from them (not recorded which). These receptors originate from a man between 18 and 35 years old who had mild COVID-19 (a few samples of this study predate the infection). Cell type and time point are not known. Each CDR3 is given with its conserved first and last residue. The D gene is left open where the match is weak. The listing skips clone size in some rows; elsewhere it reads once, few, many or a size class.

>.|TRBJ2-2|TRBV20-1|.
TGCAGTGCTAGTCTCCGGGACACCGGGGAGCTGTTTTTT
CSASLRDTGELFF
>.|TRBJ2-2|TRBV9|.
TGTGCCAGCAGCCCCCGACGAGCAGGGAACACCGGGGAGCTGTTTTTT
CASSPRRAGNTGELFF
>.|TRBJ2-4|TRBV21-1|.
TGTGCCAGCAGCAAACCTCACGGACAGGGGTTTGGAAACATTCAGTACTTC
CASSKPHGQGFGNIQYF
>.|TRBJ1-2|TRBV24-1|few
TGTGCCACCAGTGATTTGCAAACCTACTATGGCTACACCTTC
CATSDLQTYYGYTF
>.|TRBJ1-4|TRBV24-1|few
TGTGCCACCAGTGACGGGGTGACAACTAATGAAAAACTGTTTTTT
CATSDGVTTNEKLFF
>.|TRBJ2-1|TRBV7-2|.
TGTGCCAGCAGCTTAGTTGGGGCGGGGCTTATCTACAATGAGCAGTTCTTC
CASSLVGAGLIYNEQFF
>.|TRBJ2-5|TRBV24-1|many
TGTGCCACCAGTGCGGGGGAGACCCAGTACTTC
CATSAGETQYF
>TRBD2|TRBJ2-5|TRBV5-1|few
TGCGCCAGCCGGCCCGGGGGGGCAGTTGAGACCCAGTACTTC
CASRPGGAVETQYF
>.|TRBJ1-3|TRBV12-3/TRBV12-4|.
TGTGCCAGCAGGAGCGCTGGGTCTGGAAACACCATATATTTT
CASRSAGSGNTIYF
>.|TRBJ2-1|TRBV6-5|few
TGTGCCAGCAGTGGAGGGGGCCTTGAGCAGTTCTTC
CASSGGGLEQFF
>TRBD1|TRBJ2-3|TRBV5-1|few
TGCGCCAGCTCGGGACAGGACCTTCGGTTCACAGATACGCAGTATTTT
CASSGQDLRFTDTQYF
>TRBD2|TRBJ2-6|TRBV27|.
TGTGCCAGCAGTTTTCAGGGACTAAGCTCTGGGGCCAACGTCCTGACTTTC
CASSFQGLSSGANVLTF
>TRBD1|TRBJ2-1|TRBV11-1|.
TGTGCCAGCAGCTTAATCAGACAGGGGCTGAGGGACAATGAGCAGTTCTTC
CASSLIRQGLRDNEQFF
>.|TRBJ2-6|TRBV5-1|.
TGCGCCAGCAGCACCCTTTCGGGGGCCAACGTCCTGACTTTC
CASSTLSGANVLTF
>.|TRBJ1-5|TRBV15|.
TGTGCCACCAGCAGGGGGGCAGTGGGCAATCAGCCCCAGCATTTT
CATSRGAVGNQPQHF
>TRBD2|TRBJ2-7|TRBV5-1|few
TGCGCCAGCAGCTTGGAGGCTAGCGGTCTACGAGAGCAGTACTTC
CASSLEASGLREQYF
>TRBD1|TRBJ1-1|TRBV27|.
TGTGCCAGCAGTTTAGATCTCGACAGGGGGCAAACTGAAGCTTTCTTT
CASSLDLDRGQTEAFF
>TRBD1|TRBJ1-2|TRBV6-5|few
TGTGCCAGCAACGACAGGGGCGGCTACACCTTC
CASNDRGGYTF
>TRBD2|TRBJ2-3|TRBV7-8|few
TGTGCCAGCAGCCCGGATGCGGGGGGGGTCACAGATACGCAGTATTTT
CASSPDAGGVTDTQYF
>TRBD1|TRBJ2-2|TRBV6-2/TRBV6-3|many
TGTGCCAGCAGTCAATCCACAGGGGTGCCGACCGGGGAGCTGTTTTTT
CASSQSTGVPTGELFF
>TRBD1|TRBJ2-5|TRBV11-2|many
TGTGCCAGCAGCCGTGGACAGGCCTCAGAGACCCAGTACTTC
CASSRGQASETQYF
>.|TRBJ2-1|TRBV29-1|.
TGCAGCGTCCGAGGCAGCTCCTACAATGAGCAGTTCTTC
CSVRGSSYNEQFF
>.|TRBJ1-6|TRBV27|few
TGTGCCAGCAGTTTGGGATCGTCCCGGAGCTCCTATAATTCACCCCTCCACTTT
CASSLGSSRSSYNSPLHF
>TRBD1|TRBJ1-4|TRBV7-2|few
TGTGCCAGCAGCTCAGGGGGACAGGGGGTTGTAAAACTGTTTTTT
CASSSGGQGVVKLFF
>.|TRBJ2-1|TRBV5-5|few
TGTGCCAGCACCGGGTATGAGCAGTTCTTC
CASTGYEQFF
>.|TRBJ1-3|TRBV12-3/TRBV12-4|.
TGTGCCAGCAGTTTAGTCTATGGGGTCTCTGGAAACACCATATATTTT
CASSLVYGVSGNTIYF
>.|TRBJ1-1|TRBV5-1|many
TGCGCCAGCAGCGGTCCAGAGAACACTGAAGCTTTCTTT
CASSGPENTEAFF
>.|TRBJ2-5|TRBV5-1|many
TGCGCCAGCAGCTTGGGTAGCCAAGAGACCCAGTACTTC
CASSLGSQETQYF
>.|TRBJ1-1|TRBV14|.
TGTGCCAGCAGCCAATTCCCCTCCCTTCCGGTAAACACTGAAGCTTTCTTT
CASSQFPSLPVNTEAFF
>.|TRBJ1-6|TRBV6-5|.
TGTGCCAGCAAAAATTCCTTAAATTCACCCCTCCACTTT
CASKNSLNSPLHF
>.|TRBJ1-6|TRBV5-1|many
TGCGCCAGCAGCGCCGGGGACAATAATTCACCCCTCCACTTT
CASSAGDNNSPLHF
>.|TRBJ1-5|TRBV20-1|few
TGCAGTGCTGATAACCCACTTCGGGGCGGGGAGCCCCAGCATTTT
CSADNPLRGGEPQHF
>TRBD2|TRBJ2-5|TRBV12-3/TRBV12-4|many
TGTGCCAGCAGTTTACTAGCGGAAGAGACCCAGTACTTC
CASSLLAEETQYF
>.|TRBJ2-1|TRBV5-1|.
TGCGCCAGCGGGCTTCTAAGCTCCTACAATGAGCAGTTCTTC
CASGLLSSYNEQFF
>.|TRBJ2-3|TRBV7-2|.
TGTGCCAGCAGCCCAGGAAGGCTCCCAGATACGCAGTATTTT
CASSPGRLPDTQYF
>.|TRBJ1-6|TRBV7-9|.
TGTGCCAGCAGCTTAGATGCGGATTCACCCCTCCACTTT
CASSLDADSPLHF
>.|TRBJ1-2|TRBV7-2|few
TGTGCCAGCAGCTTAGCCACAGCATGGTCTAACTATGGCTACACCTTC
CASSLATAWSNYGYTF
>.|TRBJ2-2|TRBV4-1|.
TGCGCCAGCAGCCCAGTCCCTGGGGAGCTGTTTTTT
CASSPVPGELFF
>TRBD2|TRBJ2-1|TRBV20-1|.
TGCAGTGCGAACCGACTAGCGGGGGGCCCCTCCTACAATGAGCAGTTCTTC
CSANRLAGGPSYNEQFF
>TRBD1|TRBJ1-1|TRBV15|few
TGTGCCACCAGCAGATATGACAGGGGGCTTACTGAAGCTTTCTTT
CATSRYDRGLTEAFF